This T cell receptor beta chain was recovered during a study of blood T cell repertoires in COVID-19. Study-wide background: Donors in the United States, Italy and Spain gave samples during acute or convalescent COVID-19.

Adults between about 18 and 95 years of age took part from fewer than 30 US areas. Germline V CDR1 and CDR2: MNHEY, SVGAGI. Unmatched junction bases numbered 3, after V lost 6 bases and J lost 10 bases. This CDR3 spans 11 amino acids. Using immunoSEQ multiplex PCR, the repertoire was profiled, and TCRdb retains in-frame clones only, with some absent. The sample records under 150,000 clones, 84% being singletons. In its sample, this clone was seen once. This chain joins TRBV6-5 and TRBJ2-1, with 7 bases matching TRBD1. The receptor was isolated from a man aged 45-60 years in a cohort exposed to, infected with or recovered from COVID-19 (not recorded which). Sample: PBMCs or T cells enriched from blood (not recorded which). CDR3 DNA: TGTGCCAGCAGGACAGGGATCGAGCAGTTCTTC. As protein: CASRTGIEQFF.